One sample yielded the 9 T cell receptor beta chains listed below, sequenced in a study of T cells after yellow fever vaccination. Each CDR3 protein is one row after TCRdb ran MiXCR on the 5' RACE reads. The data show 150,000 to 200,000 distinct CDR3 sequences, approximately 6.2% seen once. This material consisted of CD4+ T cells sorted from PBMCs, taken on the day of the first yellow fever vaccination. The receptors shown here come from a man between 18 and 29 years old who received the YFV17D yellow fever vaccine.

This clonotype was observed a handful of times. The V and J genes are TRBV7-2 and TRBJ2-3, with D perhaps TRBD2 (5 bases). Germline assignment: CDR1 SGHTA and CDR2 FQGNSA. The V and J ends lost 1 base and 2 bases respectively, with 10 bases between them. The CDR3 totals 15 residues. The CDR3 DNA sequence: TGTGCCAGCAGCTTAGGTAGCGTATTCACAGATACGCAGTATTTT. It codes for CASSLGSVFTDTQYF.

This clonotype was seen at least ten times. The chain is built from TRBV20-1 and TRBJ2-3; D gene uncertain. The CDR3 has 11 residues. V was cut by 6 bases and J by 6 bases, with 10 bases left in between. Germline V CDR1 and CDR2: DFQATT, SNEGSKA (reference sequence). As DNA, the CDR3 is TGCAGTGCCAAGGAAGCTGATACGCAGTATTTT. Its protein is CSAKEADTQYF.

This clonotype came up once. The chain joins TRBV6-5 to TRBJ1-1; D not resolved. Germline CDR1 is MNHEY and CDR2 is SVGAGI. Between the trimmed V and J ends, which lost 4 bases and 1 base, there was a span of 10 bases. CDR3 length: 14 amino acids. The CDR3 loop reads CASSWTNQNTEAFF. The CDR3 nucleotides are TGTGCCAGCAGTTGGACGAACCAGAACACTGAAGCTTTCTTT.

This clonotype was seen ten or more times. The V and J genes are TRBV7-2 and TRBJ1-2; D unresolved. Trimming cost V 4 bases and J 2 bases, with 8 bases left between them. Germline-derived CDR1 and CDR2 are SGHTA and FQGNSA. The CDR3 loop spans 13 amino acids. For the CDR3, the DNA is TGTGCCAGCAGCTATTCCGAGAACTATGGCTACACCTTC. Translated: CASSYSENYGYTF. Combining the CDR3 with reference TRBV7-2 and TRBJ1-2 gives the whole variable domain GAGVSQSPSNKVTEKGKDVELRCDPISGHTALYWYRQSLGQGLEFLIYFQGNSAPDKSGLPSDRFSAERTGGSVSTLTIQRTQQEDSAVYLCASSYSENYGYTFGSGTRLTVV.

This chain links TRBV5-1 with TRBJ1-1; no firm D call. Germline CDR1 reads SGHRS; CDR2 reads YFSETQ. The CDR3 has 14 residues. Trimming removed 4 bases at V and 2 bases at J, with 12 bases between. CDR3 sequence: CASSLGVANTEAFF. The CDR3 bases are TGCGCCAGCAGCCTTGGGGTAGCAAACACTGAAGCTTTCTTT.

This rearrangement joins TRBV6-2 or TRBV6-3 to TRBJ2-1; no firm D call. V lost 4 bases and J lost 1, with 8 bases in between. Germline V CDR1 and CDR2: MNHEY, SVGEGT. The CDR3 runs to 14 residues. The CDR3 sequence is CASSSGYSYNEQFF. Here the CDR3 DNA reads TGTGCCAGCAGTTCCGGTTATTCCTACAATGAGCAGTTCTTC.

This clonotype showed up just a few times. CDR3 protein: CATRGAGRTEAFF. CDR3 nucleotide sequence: TGTGCCACACGAGGGGCAGGGAGAACTGAAGCTTTCTTT. The chain uses TRBV12-3 or TRBV12-4 and TRBJ1-1; D is possibly TRBD1 (5 bases). The V gene lost 10 bases and the J gene lost 5 bases, with 17 bases spanning the gap. This CDR3 comprises 13 residues.

This clonotype occurred a few times. This chain connects TRBV10-3 to TRBJ2-2, with 9 bases identical to TRBD2. Unmatched junction bases numbered 6, after V lost 6 bases and J lost 1 base. The CDR3 sequence is 16 residues long. The germline CDR1 and CDR2 sequences are ENHRY and SYGVKD. CDR3 protein: CAIRGATSGNTGELFF. CDR3 bases: TGTGCCATCAGGGGTGCGACTAGCGGGAACACCGGGGAGCTGTTTTTT.

The table lists this clonotype with many counts. The chain has TRBV12-3 or TRBV12-4 and TRBJ1-6; no firm D call. V was cut by 7 bases and J by 7 bases, with 17 bases left in between. This CDR3 spans 15 amino acids. CDR3 coding DNA: TGTGCCAGCACCCCATTCGGGGAGTCGAATTCACCCCTCCACTTT. Its protein product is CASTPFGESNSPLHF.